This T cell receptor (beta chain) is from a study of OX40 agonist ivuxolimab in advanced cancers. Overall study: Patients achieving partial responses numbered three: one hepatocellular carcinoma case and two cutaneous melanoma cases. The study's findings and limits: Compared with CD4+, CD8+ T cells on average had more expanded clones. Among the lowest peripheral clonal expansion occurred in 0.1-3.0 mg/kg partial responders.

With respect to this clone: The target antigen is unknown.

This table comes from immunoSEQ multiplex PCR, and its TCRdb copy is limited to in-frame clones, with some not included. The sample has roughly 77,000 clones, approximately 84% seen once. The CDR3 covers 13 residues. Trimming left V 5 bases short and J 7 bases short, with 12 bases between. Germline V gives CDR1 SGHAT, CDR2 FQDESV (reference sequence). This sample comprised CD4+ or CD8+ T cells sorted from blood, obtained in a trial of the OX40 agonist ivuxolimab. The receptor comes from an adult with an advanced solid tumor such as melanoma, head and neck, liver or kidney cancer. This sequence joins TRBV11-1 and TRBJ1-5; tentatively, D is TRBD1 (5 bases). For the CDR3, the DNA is TGTGCCAGCAGCACTCAGGGAGGACAGCCCCAGCATTTT. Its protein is CASSTQGGQPQHF.